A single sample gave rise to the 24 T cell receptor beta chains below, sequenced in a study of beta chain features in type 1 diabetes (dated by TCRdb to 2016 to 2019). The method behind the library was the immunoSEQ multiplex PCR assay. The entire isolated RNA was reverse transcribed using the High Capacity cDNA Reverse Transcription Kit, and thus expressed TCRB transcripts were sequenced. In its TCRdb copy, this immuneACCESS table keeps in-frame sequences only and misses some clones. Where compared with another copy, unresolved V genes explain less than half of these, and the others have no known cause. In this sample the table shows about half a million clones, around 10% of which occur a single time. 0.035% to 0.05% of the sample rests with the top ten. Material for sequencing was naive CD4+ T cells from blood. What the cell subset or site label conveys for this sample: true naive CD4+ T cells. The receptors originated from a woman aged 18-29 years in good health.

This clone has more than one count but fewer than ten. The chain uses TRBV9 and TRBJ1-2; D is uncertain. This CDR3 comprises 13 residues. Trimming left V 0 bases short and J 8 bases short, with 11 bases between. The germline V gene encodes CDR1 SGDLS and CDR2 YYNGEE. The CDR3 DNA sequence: TGTGCCAGCAGCGTAGATTTAGAGGAGGGCTACACCTTC. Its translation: CASSVDLEEGYTF.

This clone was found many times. Here the CDR3 reads CAWSVSGATPGQYF. CDR3 nucleotide sequence: TGTGCCTGGAGTGTCTCGGGGGCCACCCCCGGGCAGTACTTC. The V call is TRBV30, the J call TRBJ2-7; D possibly matches TRBD1 or TRBD2 (6 bases each). CDR3 length: 14 amino acids. Germline CDR1 and CDR2: GTSNPN and SVGIG (reference sequence). V lost 0 bases to trimming and J lost 9 bases, with 18 bases between them. The whole variable domain, filled in from reference TRBV30 and TRBJ2-7, reads SQTIHQWPATLVQPVGSPLSLECTVEGTSNPNLYWYRQAAGRGLQLLFYSVGIGQISSEVPQNLSASRPQDRQFILSSKKLLLSDSGFYLCAWSVSGATPGQYFGPGTRLTVT.

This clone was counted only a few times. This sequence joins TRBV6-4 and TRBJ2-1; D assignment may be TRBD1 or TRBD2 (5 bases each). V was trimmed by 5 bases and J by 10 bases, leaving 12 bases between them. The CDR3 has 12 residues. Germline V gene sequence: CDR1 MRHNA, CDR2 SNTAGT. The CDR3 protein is CASSKTGAEQFF. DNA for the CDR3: TGTGCCAGCAGTAAGACCGGGGCCGAGCAGTTCTTC.

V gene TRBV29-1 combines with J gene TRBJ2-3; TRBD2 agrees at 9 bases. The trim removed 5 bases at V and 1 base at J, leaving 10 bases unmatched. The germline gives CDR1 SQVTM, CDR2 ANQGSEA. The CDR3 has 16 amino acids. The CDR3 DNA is TGCAGCGTTTTCACCCGGCGGGGGGGCGGCACAGATACGCAGTATTTT. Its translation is CSVFTRRGGGTDTQYF.

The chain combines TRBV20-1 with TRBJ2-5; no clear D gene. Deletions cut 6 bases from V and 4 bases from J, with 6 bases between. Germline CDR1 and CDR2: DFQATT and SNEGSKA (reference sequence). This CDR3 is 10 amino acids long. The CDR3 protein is CSAYGETQYF. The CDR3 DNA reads TGCAGTGCGTACGGAGAGACCCAGTACTTC.

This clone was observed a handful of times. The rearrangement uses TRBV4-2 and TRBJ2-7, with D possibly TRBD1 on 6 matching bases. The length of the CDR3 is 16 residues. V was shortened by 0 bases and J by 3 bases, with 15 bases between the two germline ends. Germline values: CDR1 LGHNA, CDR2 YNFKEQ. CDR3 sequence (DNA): TGTGCCAGCAGCCAAGATGTGGGACAAGGCAACTACGAGCAGTACTTC. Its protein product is CASSQDVGQGNYEQYF.

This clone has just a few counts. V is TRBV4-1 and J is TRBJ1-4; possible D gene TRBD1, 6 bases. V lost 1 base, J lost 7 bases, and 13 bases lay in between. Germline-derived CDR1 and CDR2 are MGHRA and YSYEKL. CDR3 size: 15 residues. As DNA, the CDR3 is TGCGCCAGCAGCCAAGGAAACAGGGTCGGTGAAAAACTGTTTTTT. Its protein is CASSQGNRVGEKLFF.

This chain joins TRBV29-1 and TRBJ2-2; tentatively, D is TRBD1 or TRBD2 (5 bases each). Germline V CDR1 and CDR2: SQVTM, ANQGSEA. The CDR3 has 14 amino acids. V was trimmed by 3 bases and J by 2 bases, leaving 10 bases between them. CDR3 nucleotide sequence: TGCAGCGTTGAGTCCAGGGACAACACCGGGGAGCTGTTTTTT. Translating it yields CSVESRDNTGELFF.

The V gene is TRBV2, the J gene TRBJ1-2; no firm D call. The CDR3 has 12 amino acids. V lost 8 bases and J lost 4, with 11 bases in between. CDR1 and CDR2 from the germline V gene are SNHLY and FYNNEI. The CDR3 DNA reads TGTGCCAGCGCCCCTCGCCTCTATGGCTACACCTTC. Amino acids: CASAPRLYGYTF.

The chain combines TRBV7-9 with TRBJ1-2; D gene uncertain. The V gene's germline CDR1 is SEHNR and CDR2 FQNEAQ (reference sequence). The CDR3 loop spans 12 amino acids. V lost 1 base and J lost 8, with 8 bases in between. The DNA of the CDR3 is TGTGCCAGCAGCTTAGTGGTGGAAGGCTACACCTTC. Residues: CASSLVVEGYTF.

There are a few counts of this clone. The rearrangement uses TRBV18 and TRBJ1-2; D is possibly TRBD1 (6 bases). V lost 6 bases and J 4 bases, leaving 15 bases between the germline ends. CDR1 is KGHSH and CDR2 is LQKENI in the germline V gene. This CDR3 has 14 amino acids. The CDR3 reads CASSSAQGSYGYTF. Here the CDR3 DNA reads TGTGCCAGCTCCTCAGCACAGGGTAGCTATGGCTACACCTTC.

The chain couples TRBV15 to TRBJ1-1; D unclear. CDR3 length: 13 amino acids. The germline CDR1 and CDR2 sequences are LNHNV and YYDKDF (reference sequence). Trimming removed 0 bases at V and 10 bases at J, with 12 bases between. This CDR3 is CATSREGRRTAFF. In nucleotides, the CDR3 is TGTGCCACCAGCAGAGAGGGCCGCCGGACAGCTTTCTTT.

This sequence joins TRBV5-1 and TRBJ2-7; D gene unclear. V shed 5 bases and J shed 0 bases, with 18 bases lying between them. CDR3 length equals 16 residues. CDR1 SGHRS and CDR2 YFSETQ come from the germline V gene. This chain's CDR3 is CASSSTPIQISYEQYF. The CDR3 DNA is TGCGCCAGCAGTTCGACTCCAATCCAGATCTCCTACGAGCAGTACTTC.

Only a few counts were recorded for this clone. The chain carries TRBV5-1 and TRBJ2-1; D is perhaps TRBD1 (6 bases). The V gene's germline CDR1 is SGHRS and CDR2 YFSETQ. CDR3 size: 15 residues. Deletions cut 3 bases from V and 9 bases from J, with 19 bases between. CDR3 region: CASSYHRQAPPEQFF. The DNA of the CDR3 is TGCGCCAGCAGCTACCACCGACAGGCCCCACCTGAGCAGTTCTTC.

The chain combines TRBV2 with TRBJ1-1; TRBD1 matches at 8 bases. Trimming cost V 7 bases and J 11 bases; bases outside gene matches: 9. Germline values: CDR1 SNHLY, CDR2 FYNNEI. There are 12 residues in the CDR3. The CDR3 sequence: CASTRGLAKAFF. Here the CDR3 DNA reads TGTGCCAGCACCAGGGGGCTCGCGAAGGCTTTCTTT.

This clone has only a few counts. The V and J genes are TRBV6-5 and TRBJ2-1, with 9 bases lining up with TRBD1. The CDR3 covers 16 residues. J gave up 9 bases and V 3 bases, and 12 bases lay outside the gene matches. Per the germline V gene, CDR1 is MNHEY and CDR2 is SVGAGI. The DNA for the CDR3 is TGTGCCAGCAGTTATGGGTCCTGGGACAGGGTTAGTGAGCAGTTCTTC. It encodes CASSYGSWDRVSEQFF.

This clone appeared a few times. In DNA form, the CDR3 reads TGTGCCAGCGGAAAGACAGGGGATAATCAGCCCCAGCATTTT. Protein sequence: CASGKTGDNQPQHF. This rearrangement joins TRBV7-9 to TRBJ1-5, with 8 nucleotides matching TRBD1. J was trimmed by 4 bases and V by 8 bases; bases with no gene match: 7. Germline CDR1 SEHNR, CDR2 FQNEAQ (reference sequence). The CDR3 is 14 residues long.

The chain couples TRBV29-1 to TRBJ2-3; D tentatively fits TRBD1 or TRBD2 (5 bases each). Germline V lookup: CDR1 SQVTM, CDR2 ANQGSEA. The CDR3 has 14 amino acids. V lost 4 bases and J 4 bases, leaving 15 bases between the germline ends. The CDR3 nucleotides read TGCAGCGTTGGGCTAGTCGGGGCGGCAGATACGCAGTATTTT. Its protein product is CSVGLVGAADTQYF.

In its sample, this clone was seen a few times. The CDR3 protein is CASSLHRIQETQYF. CDR3 DNA sequence: TGTGCCAGCTCACTACACAGGATCCAAGAGACCCAGTACTTC. This rearrangement joins TRBV18 to TRBJ2-5; maybe TRBD1 (5 bases). The CDR3 covers 14 residues. Germline assignment: CDR1 KGHSH and CDR2 LQKENI. V was cut by 4 bases and J by 1 base, with 10 bases left in between.

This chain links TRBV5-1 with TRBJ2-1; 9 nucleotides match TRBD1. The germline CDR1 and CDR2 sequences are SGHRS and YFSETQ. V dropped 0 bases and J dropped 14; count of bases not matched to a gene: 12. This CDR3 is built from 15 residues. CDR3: CASSLEGQGILGKFF. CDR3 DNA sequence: TGCGCCAGCAGCTTGGAGGGACAGGGTATTCTTGGCAAGTTCTTC.

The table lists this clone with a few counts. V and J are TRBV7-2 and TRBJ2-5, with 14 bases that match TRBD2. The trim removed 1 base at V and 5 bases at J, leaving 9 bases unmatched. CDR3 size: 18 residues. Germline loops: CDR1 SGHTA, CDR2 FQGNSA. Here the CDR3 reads CASSLVPGLAGAMETQYF. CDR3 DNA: TGTGCCAGCAGCTTAGTACCGGGACTAGCGGGAGCAATGGAGACCCAGTACTTC.

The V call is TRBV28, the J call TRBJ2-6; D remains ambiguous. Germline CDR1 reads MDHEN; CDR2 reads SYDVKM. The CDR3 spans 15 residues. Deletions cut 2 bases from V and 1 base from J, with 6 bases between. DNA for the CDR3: TGTGCCAGCAGTTTAGACGGATCTGGGGCCAACGTCCTGACTTTC. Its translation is CASSLDGSGANVLTF.

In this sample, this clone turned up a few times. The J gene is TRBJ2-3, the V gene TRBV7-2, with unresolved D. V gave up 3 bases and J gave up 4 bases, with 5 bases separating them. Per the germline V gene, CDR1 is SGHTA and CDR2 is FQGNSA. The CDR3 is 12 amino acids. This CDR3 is CASSFRSDTQYF. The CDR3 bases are TGTGCCAGCAGCTTCAGGTCAGATACGCAGTATTTT. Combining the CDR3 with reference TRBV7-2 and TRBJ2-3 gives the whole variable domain GAGVSQSPSNKVTEKGKDVELRCDPISGHTALYWYRQSLGQGLEFLIYFQGNSAPDKSGLPSDRFSAERTGGSVSTLTIQRTQQEDSAVYLCASSFRSDTQYFGPGTRLTVL.

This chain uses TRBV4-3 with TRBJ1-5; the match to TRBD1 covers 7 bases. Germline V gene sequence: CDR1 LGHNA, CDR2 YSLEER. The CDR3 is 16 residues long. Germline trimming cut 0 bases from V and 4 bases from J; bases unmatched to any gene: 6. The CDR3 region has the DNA TGCGCCAGCAGCCAAGATCGAGGGGGCGGTAATCAGCCCCAGCATTTT. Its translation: CASSQDRGGGNQPQHF.